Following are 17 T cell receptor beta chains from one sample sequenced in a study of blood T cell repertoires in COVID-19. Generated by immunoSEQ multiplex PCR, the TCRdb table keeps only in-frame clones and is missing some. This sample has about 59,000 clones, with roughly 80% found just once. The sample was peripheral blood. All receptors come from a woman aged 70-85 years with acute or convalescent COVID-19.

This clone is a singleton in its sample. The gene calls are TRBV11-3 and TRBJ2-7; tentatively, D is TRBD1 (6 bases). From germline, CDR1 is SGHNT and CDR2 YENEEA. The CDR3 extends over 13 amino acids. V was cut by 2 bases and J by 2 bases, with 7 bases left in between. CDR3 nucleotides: TGTGCCAGCAGCTTATGGGGGCCCTACGAGCAGTACTTC. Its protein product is CASSLWGPYEQYF.

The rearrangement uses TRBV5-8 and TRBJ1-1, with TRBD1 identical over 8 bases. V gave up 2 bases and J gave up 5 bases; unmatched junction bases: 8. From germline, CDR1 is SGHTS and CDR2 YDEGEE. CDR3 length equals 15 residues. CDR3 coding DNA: TGTGCCAGCAGCTTACGGACAGGGCCTGGGACTGAAGCTTTCTTT. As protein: CASSLRTGPGTEAFF.

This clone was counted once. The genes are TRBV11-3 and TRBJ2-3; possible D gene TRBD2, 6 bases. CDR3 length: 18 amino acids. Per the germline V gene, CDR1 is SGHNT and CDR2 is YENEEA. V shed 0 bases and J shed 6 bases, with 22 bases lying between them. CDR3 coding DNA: TGTGCCAGCAGCTTAGATAAAGGCAGCGGGCCACTTTGGGATACGCAGTATTTT. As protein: CASSLDKGSGPLWDTQYF.

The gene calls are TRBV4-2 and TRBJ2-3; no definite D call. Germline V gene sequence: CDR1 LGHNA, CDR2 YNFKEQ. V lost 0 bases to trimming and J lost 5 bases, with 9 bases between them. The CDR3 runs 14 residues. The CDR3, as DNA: TGTGCCAGCAGCCAAGAACCTGGCAGAGATACGCAGTATTTT. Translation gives CASSQEPGRDTQYF.

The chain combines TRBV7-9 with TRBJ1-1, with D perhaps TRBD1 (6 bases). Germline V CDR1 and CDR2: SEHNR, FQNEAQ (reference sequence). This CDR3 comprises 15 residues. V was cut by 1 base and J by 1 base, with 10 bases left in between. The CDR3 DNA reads TGTGCCAGCAGCTTAGACAGGGTTACGAACACTGAAGCTTTCTTT. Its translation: CASSLDRVTNTEAFF.

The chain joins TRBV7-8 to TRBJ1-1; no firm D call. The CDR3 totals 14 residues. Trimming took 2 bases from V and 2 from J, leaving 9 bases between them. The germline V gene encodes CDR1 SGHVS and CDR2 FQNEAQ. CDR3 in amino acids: CASSLSVVNTEAFF. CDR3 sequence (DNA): TGTGCCAGCAGCTTATCGGTAGTCAACACTGAAGCTTTCTTT.

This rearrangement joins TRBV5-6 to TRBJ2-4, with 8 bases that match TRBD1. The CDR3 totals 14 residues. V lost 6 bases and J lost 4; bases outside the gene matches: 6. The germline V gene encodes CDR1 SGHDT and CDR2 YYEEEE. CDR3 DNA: TGTGCCAGCAATAGAAGACAGGGGAAAAACATTCAGTACTTC. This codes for CASNRRQGKNIQYF.

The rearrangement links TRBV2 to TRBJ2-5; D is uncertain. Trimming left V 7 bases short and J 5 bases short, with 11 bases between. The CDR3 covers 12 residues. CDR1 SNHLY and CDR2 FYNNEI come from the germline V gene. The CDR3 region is CASKWRAETQYF. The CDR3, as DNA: TGTGCCAGCAAGTGGAGAGCCGAGACCCAGTACTTC.

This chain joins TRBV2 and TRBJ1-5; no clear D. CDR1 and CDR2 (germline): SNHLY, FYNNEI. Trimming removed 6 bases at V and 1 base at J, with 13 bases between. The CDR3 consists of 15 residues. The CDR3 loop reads CASRGISGSNQPQHF. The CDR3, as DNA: TGTGCCAGCAGGGGAATTTCGGGAAGCAATCAGCCCCAGCATTTT.

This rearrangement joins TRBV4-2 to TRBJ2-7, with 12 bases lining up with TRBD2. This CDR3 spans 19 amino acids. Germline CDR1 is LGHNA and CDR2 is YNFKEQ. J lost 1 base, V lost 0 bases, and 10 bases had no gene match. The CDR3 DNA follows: TGTGCCAGCAGCCAAGATAAACCTAGCGGGGGGGCCGGATCCTACGAGCAGTACTTC. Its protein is CASSQDKPSGGAGSYEQYF.

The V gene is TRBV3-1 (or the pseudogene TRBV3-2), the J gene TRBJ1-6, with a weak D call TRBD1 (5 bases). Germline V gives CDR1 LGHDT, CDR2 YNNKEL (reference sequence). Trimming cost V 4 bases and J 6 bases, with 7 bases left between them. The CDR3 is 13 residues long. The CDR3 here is CASSRRANSPLHF. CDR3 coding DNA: TGTGCCAGCAGCCGCAGGGCTAATTCACCCCTCCACTTT.

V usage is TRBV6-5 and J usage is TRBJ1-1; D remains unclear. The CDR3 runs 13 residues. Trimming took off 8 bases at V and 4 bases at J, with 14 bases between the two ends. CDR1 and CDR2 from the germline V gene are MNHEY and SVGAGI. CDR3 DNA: TGTGCCAGCTGGGCAGATGTATTCACTGAAGCTTTCTTT. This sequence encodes CASWADVFTEAFF.

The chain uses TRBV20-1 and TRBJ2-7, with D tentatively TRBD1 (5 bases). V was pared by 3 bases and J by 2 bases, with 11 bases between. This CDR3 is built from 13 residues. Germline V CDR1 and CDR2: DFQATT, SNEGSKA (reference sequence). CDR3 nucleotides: TGCAGTGCTAGTCAGGGAACTACCTACGAGCAGTACTTC. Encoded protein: CSASQGTTYEQYF.

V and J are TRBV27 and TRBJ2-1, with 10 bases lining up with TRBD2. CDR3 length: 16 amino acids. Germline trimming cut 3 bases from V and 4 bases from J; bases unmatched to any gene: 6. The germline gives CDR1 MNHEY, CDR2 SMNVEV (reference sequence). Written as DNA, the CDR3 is TGTGCCAGCAGTTTCCAGCGGGGGGGCCCTTACAATGAGCAGTTCTTC. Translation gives CASSFQRGGPYNEQFF.

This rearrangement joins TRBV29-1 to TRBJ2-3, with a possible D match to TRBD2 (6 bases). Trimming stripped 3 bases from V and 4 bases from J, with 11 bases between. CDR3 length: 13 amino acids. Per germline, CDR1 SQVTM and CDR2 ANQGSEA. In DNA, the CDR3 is TGCAGCGTTGACCCTTCGGGAGCAGATACGCAGTATTTT. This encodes CSVDPSGADTQYF.

The CDR3 loop is CASRGQGGTEAFF. DNA for the CDR3: TGTGCCAGCAGGGGACAGGGTGGAACTGAAGCTTTCTTT. The V and J genes are TRBV27 and TRBJ1-1; 9 bases map to TRBD1. Germline assignment: CDR1 MNHEY and CDR2 SMNVEV (reference sequence). This CDR3 has 13 amino acids. Trimming removed 6 bases from V and 5 bases from J; junction bases left unmatched: 4.

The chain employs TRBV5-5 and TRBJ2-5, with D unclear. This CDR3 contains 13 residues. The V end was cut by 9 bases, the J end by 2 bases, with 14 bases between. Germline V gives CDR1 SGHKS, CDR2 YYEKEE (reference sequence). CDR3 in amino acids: CATEASDQETQYF. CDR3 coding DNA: TGTGCCACGGAAGCGAGCGATCAAGAGACCCAGTACTTC.